These 8 T cell receptor beta chains share one sample of origin, sequenced in a study of blood T cell repertoires in COVID-19. TCRdb's copy holds only in-frame clones and misses some; the assay was immunoSEQ multiplex PCR. The sample holds over 110,000 clones, more than 70% seen once. Sequenced sample: peripheral blood. The receptors here all came from a human donor in a cohort sampled during active COVID-19.

This chain links TRBV9 with TRBJ1-4; no firm D call. Trimming cost V 3 bases and J 7 bases, with 13 bases left between them. The CDR3 has 14 residues. The germline V gene has CDR1 SGDLS and CDR2 YYNGEE. The CDR3 loop is CASSAQPEGEKLFF. CDR3 bases: TGTGCCAGCAGCGCACAACCGGAGGGTGAAAAACTGTTTTTT.

The chain is built from TRBV10-3 and TRBJ2-3, with 10 bases identical to TRBD1. V lost 6 bases and J lost 2; bases outside the gene matches: 5. Looked up from germline, CDR1 is ENHRY and CDR2 is SYGVKD. The CDR3 has 15 amino acids. The CDR3 reads CAIRWGQGNTDTQYF. The CDR3 DNA follows: TGTGCCATCAGGTGGGGACAGGGGAACACAGATACGCAGTATTTT.

This clone has only one observation. The rearrangement uses TRBV15 and TRBJ2-1; TRBD2 agrees at 10 bases. The trim removed 0 bases at V and 1 base at J, leaving 6 bases unmatched. This CDR3 spans 18 amino acids. Germline V lookup: CDR1 LNHNV, CDR2 YYDKDF (reference sequence). The CDR3 region is CATSRDHTSGVSYNEQFF. The CDR3 bases are TGTGCCACCAGCAGAGATCATACTAGCGGGGTGTCCTACAATGAGCAGTTCTTC.

The gene calls are TRBV6-5 and TRBJ1-2, with TRBD1 matching over 7 bases. The V gene end was trimmed by 0 bases and the J gene end by 6 bases; junction bases not matched to a gene: 4. Germline CDR1 is MNHEY and CDR2 is SVGAGI. The CDR3 has 14 amino acids. The CDR3, as DNA: TGTGCCAGCAGTTACTCAGGCAGGGGGAATGGCTACACCTTC. Residues: CASSYSGRGNGYTF.

J is TRBJ2-7 and V is TRBV6-5, with D unresolved. V dropped 2 bases and J dropped 6 bases, with 14 bases sitting between them. There are 14 residues in the CDR3. Looked up from germline, CDR1 is MNHEY and CDR2 is SVGAGI. The CDR3 sequence is CASSYAPRSGEQYF. For the CDR3, the DNA is TGTGCCAGCAGTTACGCTCCCCGCTCGGGCGAGCAGTACTTC.

This clone occurred once. The V call is TRBV7-9, the J call TRBJ2-7; D unclear. The V end was cut by 5 bases, the J end by 1 base, with 9 bases between. CDR3 length equals 13 residues. Germline CDR1 is SEHNR and CDR2 is FQNEAQ (reference sequence). CDR3: CASSRQVSYEQYF. The CDR3, as DNA: TGTGCCAGCAGCCGCCAGGTATCCTACGAGCAGTACTTC.

This clone was recorded only once. The chain has TRBV2 and TRBJ1-1; 9 bases are shared with TRBD1. Trimming cost V 5 bases and J 5 bases; bases outside gene matches: 9. Germline V gene lookup returns CDR1 SNHLY and CDR2 FYNNEI. CDR3 size: 15 residues. The CDR3 reads CASSRDRVDWTEAFF. The CDR3 DNA follows: TGTGCCAGCAGTCGGGACAGGGTGGATTGGACTGAAGCTTTCTTT.

This clone was seen only once. The V and J genes are TRBV19 and TRBJ1-5; D is unclear. Germline CDR1 reads LNHDA; CDR2 reads SQIVND (reference sequence). The CDR3 covers 15 residues. V lost 3 bases and J lost 0, with 9 bases in between. CDR3 sequence (DNA): TGTGCCAGTAGTATTTCCAGATCTAGCAATCAGCCCCAGCATTTT. As protein: CASSISRSSNQPQHF.